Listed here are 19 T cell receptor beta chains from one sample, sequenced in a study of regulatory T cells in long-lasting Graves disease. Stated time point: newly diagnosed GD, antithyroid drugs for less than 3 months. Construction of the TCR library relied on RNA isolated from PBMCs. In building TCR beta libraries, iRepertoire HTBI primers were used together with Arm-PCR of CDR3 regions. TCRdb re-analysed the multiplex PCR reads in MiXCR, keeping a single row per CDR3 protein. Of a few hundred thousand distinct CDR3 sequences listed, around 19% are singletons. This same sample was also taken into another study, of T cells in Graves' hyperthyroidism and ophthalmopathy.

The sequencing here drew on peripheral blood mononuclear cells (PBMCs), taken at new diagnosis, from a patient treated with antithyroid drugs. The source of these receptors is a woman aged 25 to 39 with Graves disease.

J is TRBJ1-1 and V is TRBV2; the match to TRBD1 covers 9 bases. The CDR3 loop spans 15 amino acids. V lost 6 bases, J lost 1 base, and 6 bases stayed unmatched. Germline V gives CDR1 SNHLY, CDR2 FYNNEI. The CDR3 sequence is CASRPGQGANTEAFF. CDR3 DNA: TGTGCCAGCAGACCGGGACAGGGTGCGAACACTGAAGCTTTCTTT.

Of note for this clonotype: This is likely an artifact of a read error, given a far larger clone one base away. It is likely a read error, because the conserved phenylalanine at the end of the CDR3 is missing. The chain's CDR3 is CASSEAGRGNTEAFL. CDR3 DNA: TGTGCCAGCAGTGAAGCAGGCAGGGGGAACACTGAAGCTTTCCTT. The chain has TRBV6-4 and TRBJ1-1; possible D gene TRBD1, 6 bases. CDR3 length equals 15 residues. Germline V gene sequence: CDR1 MRHNA, CDR2 SNTAGT. The V end was cut by 3 bases, the J end by 1 base, with 12 bases between.

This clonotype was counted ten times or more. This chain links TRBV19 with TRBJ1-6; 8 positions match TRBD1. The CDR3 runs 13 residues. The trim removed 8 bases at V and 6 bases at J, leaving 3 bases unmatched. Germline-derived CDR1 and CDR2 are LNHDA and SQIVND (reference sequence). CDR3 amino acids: CASGQGLNSPLHF. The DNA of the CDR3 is TGTGCCAGTGGACAGGGCCTTAATTCACCCCTCCACTTT.

The CDR3 spells CASSLRRQSDYGYTF. The CDR3 region has the DNA TGTGCCAGCAGCCTCAGACGACAGAGCGACTATGGCTACACCTTC. The chain links TRBV4-2 to TRBJ1-2; possibly TRBD1 for D (5 bases). V lost 4 bases to trimming and J lost 3 bases, with 15 bases between them. From germline, CDR1 is LGHNA and CDR2 YNFKEQ. This CDR3 is 15 amino acids long.

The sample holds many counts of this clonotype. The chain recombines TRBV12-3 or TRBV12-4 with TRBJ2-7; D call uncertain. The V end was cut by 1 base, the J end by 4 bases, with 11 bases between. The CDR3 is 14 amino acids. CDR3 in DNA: TGTGCCAGCAGTTTAGGAACGGTAAAGTACGAGCAGTACTTC. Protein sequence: CASSLGTVKYEQYF.

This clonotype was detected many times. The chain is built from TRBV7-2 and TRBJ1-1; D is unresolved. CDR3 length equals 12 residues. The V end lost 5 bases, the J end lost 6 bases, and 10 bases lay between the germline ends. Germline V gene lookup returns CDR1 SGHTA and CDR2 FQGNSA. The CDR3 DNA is TGTGCCAGCAGCCCATCGCGGGCTGAAGCTTTCTTT. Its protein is CASSPSRAEAFF.

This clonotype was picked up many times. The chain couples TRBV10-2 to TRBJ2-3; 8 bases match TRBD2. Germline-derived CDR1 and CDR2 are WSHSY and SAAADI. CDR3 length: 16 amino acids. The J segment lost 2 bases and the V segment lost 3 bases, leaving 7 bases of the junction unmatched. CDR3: CASSESGGASTDTQYF. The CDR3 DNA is TGCGCCAGCAGTGAATCCGGGGGGGCCTCCACAGATACGCAGTATTTT.

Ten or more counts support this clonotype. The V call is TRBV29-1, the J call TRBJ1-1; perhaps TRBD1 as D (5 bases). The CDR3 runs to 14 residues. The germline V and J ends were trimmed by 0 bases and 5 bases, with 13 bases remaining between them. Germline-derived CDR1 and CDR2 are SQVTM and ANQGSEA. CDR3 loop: CSVEDPGGGTEAFF. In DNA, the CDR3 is TGCAGCGTTGAAGATCCTGGGGGGGGGACTGAAGCTTTCTTT.

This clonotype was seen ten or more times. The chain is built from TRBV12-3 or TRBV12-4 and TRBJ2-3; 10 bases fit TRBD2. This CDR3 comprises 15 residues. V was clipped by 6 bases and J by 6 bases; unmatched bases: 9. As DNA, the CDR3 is TGTGCCAGCAGCGCACTAGCGGGGAGAGGGGATACGCAGTATTTT. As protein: CASSALAGRGDTQYF.

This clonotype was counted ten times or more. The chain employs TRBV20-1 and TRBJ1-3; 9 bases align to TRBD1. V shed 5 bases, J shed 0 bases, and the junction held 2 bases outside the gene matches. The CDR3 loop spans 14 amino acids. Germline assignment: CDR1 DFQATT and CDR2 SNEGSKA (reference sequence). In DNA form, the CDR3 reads TGCAGTGCTCGGGACAGGGCCTCTGGAAACACCATATATTTT. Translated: CSARDRASGNTIYF.

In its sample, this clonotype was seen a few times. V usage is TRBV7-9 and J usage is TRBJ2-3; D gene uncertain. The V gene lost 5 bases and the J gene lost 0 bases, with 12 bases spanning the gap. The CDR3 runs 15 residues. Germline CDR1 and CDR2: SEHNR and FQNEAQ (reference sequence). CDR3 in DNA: TGTGCCAGCAGCGTAAGCCAGCTGAGCACAGATACGCAGTATTTT. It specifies CASSVSQLSTDTQYF.

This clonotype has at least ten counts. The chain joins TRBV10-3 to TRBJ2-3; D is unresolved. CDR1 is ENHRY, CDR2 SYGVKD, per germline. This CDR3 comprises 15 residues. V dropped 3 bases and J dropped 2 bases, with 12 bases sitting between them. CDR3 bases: TGTGCCATCAGTGACCCAGGACGAAACACAGATACGCAGTATTTT. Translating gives CAISDPGRNTDTQYF.

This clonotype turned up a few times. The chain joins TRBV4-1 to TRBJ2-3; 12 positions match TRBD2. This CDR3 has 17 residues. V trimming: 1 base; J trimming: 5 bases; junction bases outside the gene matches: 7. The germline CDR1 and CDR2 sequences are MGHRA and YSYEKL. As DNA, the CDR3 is TGCGCCAGCAGCCAAGGGGCTAGCGGGGGGGCCGTAGATACGCAGTATTTT. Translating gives CASSQGASGGAVDTQYF.

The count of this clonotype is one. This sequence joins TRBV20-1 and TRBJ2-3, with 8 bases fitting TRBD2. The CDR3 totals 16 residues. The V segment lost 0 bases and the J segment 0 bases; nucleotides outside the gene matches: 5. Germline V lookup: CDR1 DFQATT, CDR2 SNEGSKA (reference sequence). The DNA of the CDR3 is TGCAGTGCTAGAGATCCGGCTAGCGGGAGCACAGATACGCAGTATTTT. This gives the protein CSARDPASGSTDTQYF.

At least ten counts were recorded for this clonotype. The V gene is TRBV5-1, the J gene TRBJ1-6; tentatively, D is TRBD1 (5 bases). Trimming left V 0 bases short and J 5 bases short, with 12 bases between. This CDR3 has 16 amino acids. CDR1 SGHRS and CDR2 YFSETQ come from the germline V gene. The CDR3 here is CASSLGGDYHNSPLHF. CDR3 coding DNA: TGCGCCAGCAGCTTGGGCGGGGACTATCATAATTCACCCCTCCACTTT.

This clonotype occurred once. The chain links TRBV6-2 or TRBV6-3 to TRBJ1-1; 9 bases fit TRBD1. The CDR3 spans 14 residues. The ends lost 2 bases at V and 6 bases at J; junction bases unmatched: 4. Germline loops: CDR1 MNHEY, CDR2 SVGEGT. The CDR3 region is CASSYGQGTAEAFF. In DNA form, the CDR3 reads TGTGCCAGCAGTTACGGACAGGGGACCGCTGAAGCTTTCTTT.

The CDR3, as DNA: TGTGCCAGCAGTGAAGATCGTTACAATGAGCAGTTCTTC. It codes for CASSEDRYNEQFF. The chain links TRBV2 to TRBJ2-1; D not certain. The CDR3 length is 13 residues. V was clipped by 1 base and J by 4 bases, with 5 bases between them. CDR1 and CDR2 from the germline V gene are SNHLY and FYNNEI. Using reference TRBV2 and TRBJ2-1 for the parts outside the CDR3, the full variable domain is EPEVTQTPSHQVTQMGQEVILRCVPISNHLYFYWYRQILGQKVEFLVSFYNNEISEKSEIFDDQFSVERPDGSNFTLKIRSTKLEDSAMYFCASSEDRYNEQFFGPGTRLTVL.

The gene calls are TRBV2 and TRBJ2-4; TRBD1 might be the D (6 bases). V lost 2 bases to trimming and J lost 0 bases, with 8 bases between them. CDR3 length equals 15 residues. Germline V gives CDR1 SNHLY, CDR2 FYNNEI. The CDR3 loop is CASSEWTVAKNIQYF. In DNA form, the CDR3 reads TGTGCCAGCAGTGAATGGACAGTAGCCAAAAACATTCAGTACTTC. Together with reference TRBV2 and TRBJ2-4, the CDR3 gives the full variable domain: EPEVTQTPSHQVTQMGQEVILRCVPISNHLYFYWYRQILGQKVEFLVSFYNNEISEKSEIFDDQFSVERPDGSNFTLKIRSTKLEDSAMYFCASSEWTVAKNIQYFGAGTRLSVL.

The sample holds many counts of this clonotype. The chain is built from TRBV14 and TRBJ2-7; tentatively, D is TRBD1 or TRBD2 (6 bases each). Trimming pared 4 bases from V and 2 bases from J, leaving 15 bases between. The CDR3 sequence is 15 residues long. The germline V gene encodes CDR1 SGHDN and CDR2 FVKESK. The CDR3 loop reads CASSRQGGMTYEQYF. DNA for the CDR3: TGTGCCAGCAGCCGCCAAGGGGGGATGACCTACGAGCAGTACTTC. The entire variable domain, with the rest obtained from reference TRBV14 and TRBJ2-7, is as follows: EAGVTQFPSHSVIEKGQTVTLRCDPISGHDNLYWYRRVMGKEIKFLLHFVKESKQDESGMPNNRFLAERTGGTYSTLKVQPAELEDSGVYFCASSRQGGMTYEQYFGPGTRLTVT.